Listed below are T cell receptor beta chains from one sample, sequenced in a study of blood T cell repertoires in COVID-19. TCRdb keeps only in-frame clones here, not all; method: immunoSEQ multiplex PCR. Of fewer than 250,000 clones detected, 80% to 85% appear once; the ten largest clones hold around 8.9%. The specimen was PBMCs or T cells enriched from blood (not recorded which). The source is a woman between 45 and 60 years old with acute COVID-19. The CDR3 runs from the conserved cysteine through the conserved F or W. Each record gives: CDR3 protein, CDR3 DNA, V gene, D gene, J gene, clone size. The D gene is left open where the match is weak. Clone sizes are given selectively: once, few, many, or a class where the clone is expanded.

CDR3 protein: CASSLAPGPYEQYF; CDR3 DNA: TGTGCCAGCAGCTTAGCCCCCGGTCCCTACGAGCAGTACTTC; V gene: TRBV11-2; D gene: NA; J gene: TRBJ2-7; clone size: NA
CDR3 protein: CAAYEQYF; CDR3 DNA: TGTGCGGCTTACGAGCAGTACTTC; V gene: TRBV6-4; D gene: NA; J gene: TRBJ2-7; clone size: NA
CDR3 protein: CASSQATYVVGLSGDTQYF; CDR3 DNA: TGCGCCAGCAGCCAAGCAACATACGTCGTGGGACTTTCGGGGGATACGCAGTATTTT; V gene: TRBV4-1; D gene: NA; J gene: TRBJ2-3; clone size: NA
CDR3 protein: CASSLYSGGRSTSTDTQYF; CDR3 DNA: TGTGCCAGCAGCTTATATAGCGGGGGACGATCTACCAGCACAGATACGCAGTATTTT; V gene: TRBV11-2; D gene: TRBD2; J gene: TRBJ2-3; clone size: NA
CDR3 protein: CASSLGQNHSPLHF; CDR3 DNA: TGTGCCAGCAGCCTAGGACAGAACCATTCACCCCTCCACTTT; V gene: TRBV3-1/TRBV3-2; D gene: NA; J gene: TRBJ1-6; clone size: NA
CDR3 protein: CASSLGVGDNSYEQYF; CDR3 DNA: TGTGCCAGCAGCTTAGGGGTTGGGGACAACTCCTACGAGCAGTACTTC; V gene: TRBV7-9; D gene: NA; J gene: TRBJ2-7; clone size: NA
CDR3 protein: CASSYGQGGGLREKLFF; CDR3 DNA: TGTGCCAGCAGCTATGGACAGGGAGGAGGTTTACGAGAAAAACTGTTTTTT; V gene: TRBV7-2; D gene: TRBD1; J gene: TRBJ1-4; clone size: NA
CDR3 protein: CTSSQDRGVRVVIFKNTEAFF; CDR3 DNA: TGCACCAGCAGCCAAGATCGTGGCGTCAGGGTCGTGATCTTTAAGAACACTGAAGCTTTCTTT; V gene: TRBV1; D gene: NA; J gene: TRBJ1-1; clone size: NA
CDR3 protein: CASSLTGPGELFF; CDR3 DNA: TGTGCCAGCAGCTTAACGGGCCCCGGGGAGCTGTTTTTT; V gene: TRBV7-3; D gene: NA; J gene: TRBJ2-2; clone size: few
CDR3 protein: CAISRVATTGKETQYF; CDR3 DNA: TGTGCCATCAGTCGCGTGGCGACGACGGGAAAAGAGACCCAGTACTTC; V gene: TRBV10-3; D gene: NA; J gene: TRBJ2-5; clone size: NA
CDR3 protein: CASSISGGSGANVLTF; CDR3 DNA: TGTGCCAGCAGCATTTCAGGGGGCTCTGGGGCCAACGTCCTGACTTTC; V gene: TRBV9; D gene: TRBD1; J gene: TRBJ2-6; clone size: few
CDR3 protein: CATSRARQGVNEQYF; CDR3 DNA: TGTGCCACCAGCAGAGCCCGACAGGGGGTAAACGAGCAGTACTTC; V gene: TRBV15; D gene: TRBD1; J gene: TRBJ2-7; clone size: few
CDR3 protein: CASSPPGLPTGELFF; CDR3 DNA: TGTGCCAGCAGCCCCCCGGGACTCCCCACCGGGGAGCTGTTTTTT; V gene: TRBV7-2; D gene: NA; J gene: TRBJ2-2; clone size: NA
CDR3 protein: CASSIPGQGREQYF; CDR3 DNA: TGTGCCAGTAGTATTCCGGGACAGGGCCGCGAGCAGTACTTC; V gene: TRBV19; D gene: TRBD1; J gene: TRBJ2-7; clone size: NA
CDR3 protein: CASSELGGDTQYF; CDR3 DNA: TGTGCCAGCAGTGAACTGGGGGGAGATACGCAGTATTTT; V gene: TRBV25-1; D gene: NA; J gene: TRBJ2-3; clone size: NA
CDR3 protein: CASSQGTGVGYTF; CDR3 DNA: TGCGCCAGCAGCCAAGGGACAGGGGTCGGCTACACCTTC; V gene: TRBV4-3; D gene: TRBD1; J gene: TRBJ1-2; clone size: once
CDR3 protein: CASSRQETYEQYF; CDR3 DNA: TGTGCCAGCAGCCGACAGGAGACCTACGAGCAGTACTTC; V gene: TRBV3-1/TRBV3-2; D gene: NA; J gene: TRBJ2-7; clone size: NA
CDR3 protein: CASISPPTPSYEQYF; CDR3 DNA: TGTGCCAGCATATCTCCCCCTACGCCAAGCTACGAGCAGTACTTC; V gene: TRBV6-4; D gene: NA; J gene: TRBJ2-7; clone size: NA
CDR3 protein: CASRLGQTNSPLHF; CDR3 DNA: TGTGCCAGCAGACTCGGACAGACGAATTCACCCCTCCACTTT; V gene: TRBV28; D gene: NA; J gene: TRBJ1-6; clone size: NA
CDR3 protein: CASSLAVRREVSNEQFF; CDR3 DNA: TGCGCCAGCAGCTTGGCCGTTCGGCGGGAGGTATCCAATGAGCAGTTCTTC; V gene: TRBV5-1; D gene: TRBD2; J gene: TRBJ2-1; clone size: NA
CDR3 protein: CASNSGEETQYF; CDR3 DNA: TGTGCCAGCAACAGCGGGGAAGAGACCCAGTACTTC; V gene: TRBV25-1; D gene: TRBD2; J gene: TRBJ2-5; clone size: few
CDR3 protein: CATSRASQANTEAFF; CDR3 DNA: TGTGCCACCAGCAGGGCCTCACAGGCGAACACTGAAGCTTTCTTT; V gene: TRBV15; D gene: NA; J gene: TRBJ1-1; clone size: NA
CDR3 protein: CASSESGGSGGYTF; CDR3 DNA: TGTGCCAGCAGTGAATCAGGAGGGTCTGGTGGCTACACCTTC; V gene: TRBV25-1; D gene: NA; J gene: TRBJ1-2; clone size: NA
CDR3 protein: CAISSTSGQETQYF; CDR3 DNA: TGTGCCATCAGTTCGACTAGCGGGCAAGAGACCCAGTACTTC; V gene: TRBV10-3; D gene: TRBD2; J gene: TRBJ2-5; clone size: few
CDR3 protein: CASSSVGTGYGHTEAFF; CDR3 DNA: TGTGCCAGCAGCTCCGTGGGGACAGGGTACGGGCACACTGAAGCTTTCTTT; V gene: TRBV7-2; D gene: TRBD1; J gene: TRBJ1-1; clone size: NA
CDR3 protein: CASRLGQGASEYGYTF; CDR3 DNA: TGCGCCAGCAGGCTAGGACAGGGGGCATCGGAGTATGGCTACACCTTC; V gene: TRBV5-1; D gene: TRBD1; J gene: TRBJ1-2; clone size: NA
CDR3 protein: CASSYRTGGKNIQYF; CDR3 DNA: TGTGCCAGTAGCTATAGGACAGGGGGCAAAAACATTCAGTACTTC; V gene: TRBV19; D gene: TRBD1; J gene: TRBJ2-4; clone size: NA
CDR3 protein: CASSFRGASHEQFF; CDR3 DNA: TGCGCCAGCAGCTTCCGGGGAGCTTCCCATGAGCAGTTCTTC; V gene: TRBV5-1; D gene: NA; J gene: TRBJ2-1; clone size: few
CDR3 protein: CASSAQGVGEKLFF; CDR3 DNA: TGTGCCAGCAGCGCCCAGGGTGTAGGTGAAAAACTGTTTTTT; V gene: TRBV9; D gene: NA; J gene: TRBJ1-4; clone size: NA
CDR3 protein: CASSYSGGSTDTQYF; CDR3 DNA: TGTGCCAGCAGTTATAGCGGGGGTAGCACAGATACGCAGTATTTT; V gene: TRBV2; D gene: TRBD2; J gene: TRBJ2-3; clone size: NA
CDR3 protein: CASSQARPGLGTQYF; CDR3 DNA: TGTGCCAGCAGCCAAGCCCGACCCGGACTTGGTACGCAGTATTTT; V gene: TRBV14; D gene: NA; J gene: TRBJ2-3; clone size: NA
CDR3 protein: CASSLVRAGGTTPLHF; CDR3 DNA: TGTGCCAGCAGCTTAGTTCGAGCAGGGGGTACGACACCCCTCCACTTT; V gene: TRBV7-8; D gene: TRBD1; J gene: TRBJ1-6; clone size: few
CDR3 protein: CASSRKAGGRVPFSTDTQYF; CDR3 DNA: TGTGCCAGCAGCCGGAAAGCGGGGGGGCGGGTTCCGTTCAGCACAGATACGCAGTATTTT; V gene: TRBV3-1/TRBV3-2; D gene: TRBD2; J gene: TRBJ2-3; clone size: NA
CDR3 protein: CASRGVDREPEAFF; CDR3 DNA: TGTGCCAGTAGGGGGGTGGACAGGGAACCTGAAGCTTTCTTT; V gene: TRBV19; D gene: TRBD1; J gene: TRBJ1-1; clone size: NA
CDR3 protein: CASSSTSVSYNEQFF; CDR3 DNA: TGTGCCAGCAGCTCGACATCCGTCTCCTACAATGAGCAGTTCTTC; V gene: TRBV7-2; D gene: NA; J gene: TRBJ2-1; clone size: NA
CDR3 protein: CASTSGSSEGGNTIYF; CDR3 DNA: TGTGCCAGCACCTCGGGGAGTTCCGAGGGTGGAAACACCATATATTTT; V gene: TRBV28; D gene: NA; J gene: TRBJ1-3; clone size: NA
CDR3 protein: CASSLVQQSEAFF; CDR3 DNA: TGTGCCAGCAGTTTAGTTCAACAGAGTGAAGCTTTCTTT; V gene: TRBV12-3/TRBV12-4; D gene: NA; J gene: TRBJ1-1; clone size: NA
CDR3 protein: CATNGQGSGELFF; CDR3 DNA: TGTGCCACCAACGGACAGGGCTCCGGGGAGCTGTTTTTT; V gene: TRBV24-1; D gene: TRBD1; J gene: TRBJ2-2; clone size: few
CDR3 protein: CASSRTANTEAFF; CDR3 DNA: TGTGCCAGCAGTCGGACAGCGAACACTGAAGCTTTCTTT; V gene: TRBV12-3/TRBV12-4; D gene: NA; J gene: TRBJ1-1; clone size: NA
CDR3 protein: CASSYSIGGGADTQYF; CDR3 DNA: TGTGCCAGCAGTTACTCGATTGGCGGGGGGGCAGATACGCAGTATTTT; V gene: TRBV6-5; D gene: TRBD2; J gene: TRBJ2-3; clone size: NA
CDR3 protein: CAISETGSNSPLHF; CDR3 DNA: TGTGCCATCAGTGAGACAGGGAGCAATTCACCCCTCCACTTT; V gene: TRBV10-3; D gene: NA; J gene: TRBJ1-6; clone size: NA
CDR3 protein: CASSMGGDYEQYF; CDR3 DNA: TGTGCCAGTAGTATGGGGGGGGACTACGAGCAGTACTTC; V gene: TRBV19; D gene: TRBD2; J gene: TRBJ2-7; clone size: NA
CDR3 protein: CASSPVGTAQYF; CDR3 DNA: TGTGCCAGCAGCCCAGTGGGGACTGCGCAGTATTTT; V gene: TRBV9; D gene: NA; J gene: TRBJ2-3; clone size: many
CDR3 protein: CASSEGLAGGSRTDTQYF; CDR3 DNA: TGTGCCAGCAGCGAAGGACTAGCGGGAGGGAGTAGAACAGATACGCAGTATTTT; V gene: TRBV7-3; D gene: TRBD2; J gene: TRBJ2-3; clone size: NA
CDR3 protein: CASSPLLAGAVTDTQYF; CDR3 DNA: TGTGCCAGTAGTCCGTTACTAGCGGGAGCAGTCACAGATACGCAGTATTTT; V gene: TRBV19; D gene: TRBD2; J gene: TRBJ2-3; clone size: NA
CDR3 protein: CATSDRTGGSTDTQYF; CDR3 DNA: TGTGCCACCAGTGACCGGACAGGGGGGAGCACAGATACGCAGTATTTT; V gene: TRBV24-1; D gene: TRBD1; J gene: TRBJ2-3; clone size: NA
CDR3 protein: CASTLRGENSPLHF; CDR3 DNA: TGTGCCAGCACCCTCAGGGGCGAAAATTCACCCCTCCACTTT; V gene: TRBV11-2; D gene: NA; J gene: TRBJ1-6; clone size: NA
CDR3 protein: CASNGGRATDEQFF; CDR3 DNA: TGTGCCAGCAACGGCGGGAGGGCGACGGATGAGCAGTTCTTC; V gene: TRBV6-5; D gene: TRBD2; J gene: TRBJ2-1; clone size: NA
CDR3 protein: CASSLTSYNEQFF; CDR3 DNA: TGTGCCAGCAGCTTAACATCCTACAATGAGCAGTTCTTC; V gene: TRBV7-2; D gene: NA; J gene: TRBJ2-1; clone size: NA